One and the same sample provided the 22 T cell receptor beta chains below, sequenced in a study of tumor-infiltrating lymphocytes in primary liver carcinoma (dated by TCRdb to about 2017). Blood RNA was extracted from unsorted whole blood with TRIzol reagent; germline DNA came from the DNeasy Blood & Tissue kit. For sequencing, an Illumina HiSeq 2500 was employed. A constant-region primer and ProtoScript II reverse transcriptase were used to reverse-transcribe TCRbeta-specific cDNA from roughly 0.55 ug total RNA. The TCRbeta libraries were prepared through three rounds of nested multiplex PCR following a slightly modified ARM-PCR procedure. The first two PCR rounds used multiplex TRBV1-TRBV30 forward primers with a Cbeta reverse primer, each for roughly 10 cycles. TCRdb ran its own pipeline on the public reads, namely fastp trimming at Q25 and MiXCR clone calling, and kept in-frame beta chains. Merged by CDR3 protein, the rows form single entries marked with the most common genes and DNA. This sample lists 310,000 or so distinct CDR3 sequences; 45% to 70% were detected once. Of the sample, about 17% is held by the ten largest clones.

The sample consisted of peripheral blood. The receptors were sampled from a woman between 25 and 40 years old with primary liver carcinoma and hepatitis B virus infection.

In the case of this clonotype: A read error may produce the germline difference seen at one junction end. The genes are TRBV29-1 and TRBJ1-2; 9 bases are shared with TRBD1. The CDR3 contains 13 residues. Per germline, CDR1 SQVTM and CDR2 ANQGSEA. The CDR3 loop reads CSVEGTGVGGYAF. The CDR3 DNA sequence: TGCAGCGTTGAAGGGACAGGGGTTGGTGGCTACGCCTTC.

Notes on this clonotype: The junction departs from the called germline gene at one end, perhaps through a read error. V usage is TRBV5-5 and J usage is TRBJ2-3; 7 bases map to TRBD1. CDR3 size: 15 residues. Germline CDR1 is SGHKS and CDR2 is YYEKEE (reference sequence). CDR3 DNA: TGTGACAGCAGGTTGGACAGGCCGCTAACAGGTACGCAGTATTTT. It codes for CDSRLDRPLTGTQYF.

V and J are TRBV29-1 and TRBJ2-3; perhaps D is TRBD1 or TRBD2 (5 bases each). Germline V CDR1 and CDR2: SQVTM, ANQGSEA. V lost 7 bases to trimming and J lost 2 bases, with 13 bases between them. This CDR3 comprises 13 residues. The CDR3 sequence is CSARDGATDTQYF. The CDR3 DNA follows: TGCAGCGCTCGCGACGGGGCCACAGATACGCAGTATTTT.

This rearrangement joins TRBV4-1 to TRBJ1-4; D gene unclear. Trimming shortened V by 1 base and J by 0 bases, and 6 bases separated the two germline ends. The length of the CDR3 is 15 residues. Germline V gene lookup returns CDR1 MGHRA and CDR2 YSYEKL. CDR3 sequence (DNA): TGCGCCAGCAGCCAAGGGCAAGCAACTAATGAAAAACTGTTTTTT. It specifies CASSQGQATNEKLFF.

Details on this clonotype: Sequence at one end of the junction differs from germline and may be a read error. This chain connects TRBV4-2 to TRBJ2-7; no clear D gene. The CDR3 length is 15 residues. Looked up from germline, CDR1 is LGHNA and CDR2 is YNFKEQ. The CDR3 spells CASSLIPSDIYEQYF. For the CDR3, the DNA is TGCGCCAGCAGCCTAATCCCCAGTGATATCTACGAGCAGTACTTC.

Comment on this clonotype: Given a much more abundant clone one base away, this may be a read error. The chain combines TRBV10-1 with TRBJ1-6; D remains unclear. V gave up 5 bases and J gave up 8 bases, with 10 bases separating them. CDR3 size: 13 residues. Germline lookup yields CDR1 WNHNN and CDR2 SYGVQD (reference sequence). The CDR3 bases are TGCGCCAGCAGTATCTGGACGGATTCACCCCTCCACTTT. It translates to CASSIWTDSPLHF.

This clonotype was counted many times. The chain carries TRBV6-5 and TRBJ1-5; D unresolved. This CDR3 spans 12 amino acids. Germline CDR1 reads MNHEY; CDR2 reads SVGAGI. Deletions cut 6 bases from V and 4 bases from J, with 7 bases between. CDR3 amino acids: CASRPGNQPQHF. The CDR3 bases are TGTGCCAGCAGGCCGGGGAATCAGCCCCAGCATTTT.

The rearrangement uses TRBV5-6 and TRBJ1-4; no definite D call. V lost 4 bases to trimming and J lost 8 bases, with 9 bases between them. CDR1 and CDR2 from the germline V gene are SGHDT and YYEEEE. The CDR3 is made up of 12 amino acids. The CDR3 sequence: CASSLAGEKLFF. CDR3 in DNA: TGTGCCAGCAGCCTTGCGGGCGAAAAACTGTTTTTT.

The chain uses TRBV6-1 and TRBJ1-1; tentative D call: TRBD1 (6 bases). The CDR3 spans 18 residues. The V end was cut by 3 bases, the J end by 2 bases, with 22 bases between. The germline gives CDR1 MNHNS, CDR2 SASEGT. The chain's CDR3 is CASSEDGYSRTVNTEAFF. CDR3 coding DNA: TGTGCCAGCAGTGAGGACGGGTATTCCCGGACAGTTAACACTGAAGCTTTCTTT.

As for this clonotype: No conserved phenylalanine or tryptophan ends this CDR3, so it is likely a read error. This chain connects TRBV6-5 to TRBJ2-1; no reliable D call. Germline V gene sequence: CDR1 MNHEY, CDR2 SVGAGI. This CDR3 contains 18 residues. The CDR3 DNA sequence: TGTTCCAGCAGTTACAGCTCTTGGGCGAGAGGCTCCTACAATGAGCAGTTCCTC. The encoded protein is CSSSYSSWARGSYNEQFL.

CDR3 sequence: CASSLVGMAGANVLTF. The CDR3 DNA reads as TGTGCCAGCAGCTTAGTTGGGATGGCTGGGGCCAACGTCCTGACTTTC. The chain is built from TRBV7-8 and TRBJ2-6; unclear D gene. The V gene lost 1 base and the J gene lost 2 bases, with 9 bases spanning the gap. Germline V gene sequence: CDR1 SGHVS, CDR2 FQNEAQ. This CDR3 spans 16 amino acids.

Concerning this clonotype: One end of the junction varies from germline; a read error may be responsible. The chain combines TRBV6-5 with TRBJ2-1, with D maybe TRBD2 (5 bases). CDR1 and CDR2 from the germline V gene are MNHEY and SVGAGI. The length of the CDR3 is 14 residues. The CDR3 sequence: CTSPEDFTVHEQFF. CDR3 DNA: TGTACCAGCCCCGAGGACTTTACAGTGCATGAGCAGTTCTTC.

This clonotype was observed at least ten times. This chain connects TRBV11-2 to TRBJ2-7; weak D call: TRBD2 (6 bases). This CDR3 is 15 amino acids long. Germline-derived CDR1 and CDR2 are SGHAT and FQNNGV. Deletions cut 7 bases from V and 0 bases from J, with 16 bases between. This chain's CDR3 is CASTVAGLSSYEQYF. Written as DNA, the CDR3 is TGTGCCAGCACCGTCGCGGGACTTAGCTCCTACGAGCAGTACTTC.

Of note for this clonotype: A much larger clone lies one base from this, so it may be a read error. Here the CDR3 reads CASSSSGVTGELFF. The CDR3 DNA reads as TGTGCCAGCAGTTCGTCAGGGGTCACCGGGGAGCTGTTTTTT. J is TRBJ2-2 and V is TRBV6-5; weak D call: TRBD1 (6 bases). This CDR3 has 14 amino acids. Germline V gives CDR1 MNHEY, CDR2 SVGAGI. Trimming took 4 bases from V and 4 from J, leaving 10 bases between them.

This clonotype was picked up many times. The chain employs TRBV7-9 and TRBJ1-1; D gene ambiguous. With 3 bases removed from V and 5 bases from J, the gap between germline ends came to 10 bases. This CDR3 region has 13 residues. Germline V gene sequence: CDR1 SEHNR, CDR2 FQNEAQ (reference sequence). The CDR3 here is CASSLGIETEAFF. The CDR3 nucleotides are TGTGCCAGCAGCTTGGGGATAGAGACTGAAGCTTTCTTT.

Only one count was recorded for this clonotype. With a much larger clone just one base away, this may be a read error. The gene calls are TRBV29-1 and TRBJ2-1; TRBD2 might be the D (5 bases). Trimming removed 6 bases from V and 12 bases from J, with 15 bases in between. CDR1 and CDR2 (germline): SQVTM, ANQGSEA. This CDR3 is built from 11 residues. CDR3 DNA: TGCAGCGTACCCTATGGGAGTGTGCAGTTCTTC. Its translation: CSVPYGSVQFF.

The gene calls are TRBV9 and TRBJ2-2, with TRBD2 matching over 7 bases. This CDR3 comprises 15 residues. Germline values: CDR1 SGDLS, CDR2 YYNGEE. The V segment lost 2 bases and the J segment 3 bases; nucleotides outside the gene matches: 4. Here the CDR3 reads CASSVHTSDTGELFF. The CDR3 DNA reads as TGTGCCAGCAGCGTCCATACTAGCGACACCGGGGAGCTGTTTTTT.

This clonotype occurred once. A much more abundant neighbour one base away suggests this may be a read error. The chain couples TRBV6-1 to TRBJ1-1; D might be TRBD1 (5 bases). The CDR3 loop spans 13 amino acids. Looked up from germline, CDR1 is MNHNS and CDR2 is SASEGT. This CDR3 reads CASSLRQYTEALF. CDR3 sequence (DNA): TGTGCCAGCAGTCTTAGACAGTACACTGAAGCTCTCTTT.

There are many counts of this clonotype. The rearrangement links TRBV29-1 to TRBJ2-3, with 9 bases identical to TRBD2. This CDR3 is 14 amino acids long. Germline CDR1 reads SQVTM; CDR2 reads ANQGSEA. The J segment lost 2 bases and the V segment lost 7 bases, leaving 7 bases of the junction unmatched. In DNA form, the CDR3 reads TGCAGCGCCGATAGCGGGAGAGCCACAGATACGCAGTATTTT. This translates into CSADSGRATDTQYF.

For this clonotype: A read error may explain this, as a much larger clone is one base away. CDR3 bases: TGCGCCAGCAGCCTGCCCCTTCCGGTGGCAGCAACGCAGTATTTT. This encodes CASSLPLPVAATQYF. This chain uses TRBV4-1 with TRBJ2-3; no clear D. The CDR3 contains 15 residues. Germline V gene sequence: CDR1 MGHRA, CDR2 YSYEKL. V was pared by 4 bases and J by 9 bases, with 20 bases between.

With regard to this clonotype: A much larger clone differs by one base, so this may be a read error. The chain couples TRBV6-2 or TRBV6-3 to TRBJ2-5; a weak D match, TRBD1 (5 bases). CDR3 length equals 15 residues. Germline V gene data show CDR1 as MNHEY and CDR2 as SVGEGT. This chain's CDR3 is CVSSYTRVSGETQYF. In DNA form, the CDR3 reads TGTGTCAGCAGTTACACCAGGGTATCGGGAGAGACCCAGTACTTC.

This clonotype was seen a single time. The junction does not match germline at one end; this may be a read error. This sequence joins TRBV12-3 or TRBV12-4 and TRBJ1-4; D gene unclear. This CDR3 has 13 amino acids. DNA for the CDR3: TGTGCCAGCAGTTCCACGGGGAATGAAGAACTGTTTTTT. It codes for CASSSTGNEELFF.